The T cell receptor (beta chain) under discussion was sequenced for a study of beta chain features in type 1 diabetes. Findings and caveats of the study: Shorter TCRB CDR3s, moderately but significantly so, were found in Type 1 diabetes patients in all four CD4+ subsets.

As to this clone: The antigen is unknown.

The CDR3 extends over 13 amino acids. CDR1 MNHEY and CDR2 SMNVEV come from the germline V gene (reference sequence). V shed 0 bases and J shed 6 bases, with 7 bases lying between them. It was one heparinised blood draw, averaging about 110 mL, that each donor gave. Over 98% purity was reached by all sorted populations. Reverse transcribing all isolated RNA meant expressed TCRB transcripts were sequenced. The repertoire was sequenced with immunoSEQ multiplex PCR; TCRdb's copy has only in-frame clones and lacks some. Of around 690,000 clones listed, around an eighth were seen once; the top ten hold roughly 0.11%.

The specimen was naive CD4+ T cells from blood. The origin of this receptor is a man aged 25-45 years with type 1 diabetes. The chain couples TRBV27 to TRBJ2-3; no definite D call. CDR3 in amino acids: CASSLSVGDTQYF. In DNA, the CDR3 is TGTGCCAGCAGTTTATCGGTCGGGGATACGCAGTATTTT.